This T cell receptor (beta chain) was obtained from a study of OX40 agonist ivuxolimab in advanced cancers. Looking at the study overall: Ivuxolimab was a fully human IgG2 agonistic monoclonal antibody targeting the costimulatory receptor OX40 (CD134). Intravenous ivuxolimab was administered to patients every 2 weeks at six dose levels: 0.01, 0.1, 0.3, 1.5, 3 and 10 mg/kg. Of the 50 to 55 patients in dose escalation, around 19 had hepatocellular carcinoma, some 15 had melanoma, 9 had renal cell carcinoma and 9 had head and neck cancer. A male proportion of 75% to 85% and a mean age of 60 years, ranging from roughly 23 to 80, were recorded for the dose-escalation cohort. Patients were allowed to have had prior anti-PD-1, anti-PD-L1 or anti-CTLA-4 therapy, and approximately 39% of the dose-escalation patients had been treated with checkpoint inhibitors. Partial responses occurred in three dose-escalation patients, of whom one had hepatocellular carcinoma and two had cutaneous melanoma. The purpose of peripheral TCRbeta sequencing was to test whether ivuxolimab changed TCR sequence diversity and led to clonal T-cell expansion. The monotherapy dose-escalation portion (N of about 52 patients) of the phase I ivuxolimab trial is reported in the paper.

Study-level results and caveats: The antigen specificity of the peripheral T cells that underwent clonal expansion was not determined. In partial responders in the 0.1-3.0 mg/kg groups, normalized peripheral clonal expansion was found to be among the lowest, especially among CD8+ T cells. On average, CD8+ T cells showed more expanded clones than CD4+ T cells after ivuxolimab. Low levels of normalized T-cell clonal expansion were also seen in some nonresponding patients. At doses from 0.1 to 3.0 mg/kg, clonal expansion was seen in both CD4+ and CD8+ blood T cells between baseline and week 6.

For this clone: Its binding antigen is unknown. No much larger clone is present one base from it, and per-base qualities are unavailable.

As encoded in the germline V gene, CDR1 is MNHNS while CDR2 is SASEGT. The cysteine opens and the phenylalanine closes a CDR3 of 12 amino acids. The retained sequence is limited to the CDR3, 36 bases, with the frame set at the first base. Trimming takes 10 bases off V and 5 bases off J; junction bases not matched to a gene: 7. The trial excluded patients who had a history of autoimmune disease or were on systemic immunosuppression. Peripheral blood for TCR sequencing was collected from all dose cohorts at baseline, on cycle 4 day 1, and on cycle 7 day 1. Samples were obtained from an open-label, multicenter, first-in-human phase I dose-escalation trial of ivuxolimab. Adults with locally advanced or metastatic melanoma, renal cell, hepatocellular, or head and neck squamous cell carcinoma were enrolled in the trial. CD4+ and CD8+ T cells were sorted separately from peripheral blood before TCR sequencing.

To sequence the TCRbeta CDR3 region, genomic DNA was isolated from the sorted cells. The immunoSEQ Assay was used for sequencing of TCRbeta CDR3 regions. TCRdb took over this immuneACCESS table, retaining in-frame rearrangements with V and J assigned. Such tables are incomplete; in checked studies, under half of the missing clones stem from an unresolved V gene, and the remainder is unexplained. For this sample the table gives 15,000 to 20,000 clones, of which about 80% were detected only once. Under 15% of the sample is in the top ten clones. The chain is assembled from TRBV6-1 and TRBJ2-5; 7 bases in the junction line up with TRBD2. Sequences were derived from CD4+ or CD8+ T cells sorted from blood, sampled in a trial of the OX40 agonist ivuxolimab. This clonotype was sampled from an adult with an advanced solid tumor such as melanoma, head and neck, liver or kidney cancer. The CDR3 amino acid sequence is: CAILGGGETQYF. The DNA sequence reads TGTGCCATCTTGGGCGGGGGTGAGACCCAGTACTTC.